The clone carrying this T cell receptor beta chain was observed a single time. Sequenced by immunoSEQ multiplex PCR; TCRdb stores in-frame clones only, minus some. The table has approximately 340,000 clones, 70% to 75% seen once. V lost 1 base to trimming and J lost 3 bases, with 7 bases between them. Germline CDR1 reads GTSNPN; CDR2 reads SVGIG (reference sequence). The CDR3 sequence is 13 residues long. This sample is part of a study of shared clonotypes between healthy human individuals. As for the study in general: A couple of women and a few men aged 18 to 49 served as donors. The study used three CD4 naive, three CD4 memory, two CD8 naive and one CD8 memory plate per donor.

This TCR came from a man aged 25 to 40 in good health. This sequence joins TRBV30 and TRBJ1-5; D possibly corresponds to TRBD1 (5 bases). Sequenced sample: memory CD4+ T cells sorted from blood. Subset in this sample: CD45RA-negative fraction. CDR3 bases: TGTGCCTGGAGTGGGGGACCCAATCAGCCCCAGCATTTT. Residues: CAWSGGPNQPQHF.